This T cell receptor (beta chain) was identified during a study of T-cell memory formation after mild COVID-19. Study outcomes and limitations: From day 15 to 85, contracting clones were balanced between CD4 and CD8, whereas later expanders leaned toward CD4+.

The CDR3 runs 14 residues. V was clipped by 4 bases and J by 3 bases; unmatched bases: 2. The germline gives CDR1 SGHRS, CDR2 YFSETQ. Details on this clonotype: What it binds is not known.

TCRdb fed the 5' RACE reads into MiXCR, producing one record per CDR3 protein. The profile shows more than 300,000 distinct CDR3 sequences, around 13% of them singletons. The chain recombines TRBV5-1 with TRBJ2-2; 8 bases map to TRBD1. The sequenced material came from PBMCs or a T cell subset sorted from them (not recorded which). The receptor's source is a man aged 18 to 30 who had mild COVID-19 (a few samples of this study predate the infection). Cell type and time point are not known. The CDR3 loop is CASSPDRDTGELFF. The DNA of the CDR3 is TGCGCCAGCAGCCCGGACAGGGACACCGGGGAGCTGTTTTTT. The variable domain in full, with the rest retrieved from reference TRBV5-1 and TRBJ2-2, is KAGVTQTPRYLIKTRGQQVTLSCSPISGHRSVSWYQQTPGQGLQFLFEYFSETQRNKGNFPGRFSGRQFSNSRSEMNVSTLELGDSALYLCASSPDRDTGELFFGEGSRLTVL.